The clone carrying this TCR beta chain was seen more than once but under ten times. What it binds is unknown. This specimen comes from a study of shared clonotypes between healthy human individuals. Method: immunoSEQ multiplex PCR; TCRdb's copy keeps in-frame clones and lacks some. The sample contains 600,000 or so clones, roughly 98% of which appear only once. Overall study results and limits: Naive subsets usually exceeded memory subsets in estimated richness. Of the naive CD4 clonotypes, about 5% were shared across a handful of donors. Clonotypes which were not shared had lower generation probabilities than clonotypes that all four donors shared.

Naive CD8 cells, CD45RO-negative and positively selected for CCR7, excluded terminally differentiated effector memory CD45RA+ cells. Only Caucasian adults living in Nashville, Tennessee served as donors. Germline assignment: CDR1 SGHTA and CDR2 FQGNSA. With 5 bases removed from V and 4 bases from J, the gap between germline ends came to 12 bases. This CDR3 is 13 amino acids long. The chain is built from TRBV7-2 and TRBJ2-7, with D hard to call. Sequencing was done on a sample of naive CD8+ T cells sorted from blood. This receptor was obtained from a man aged 30 to 45 in good health. This chain's CDR3 is CASSPYPGYEQYF. The CDR3, as DNA: TGTGCCAGCAGCCCTTACCCCGGGTACGAGCAGTACTTC.